This TCR beta chain was captured in a study of shared clonotypes between healthy human individuals. The germline gives CDR1 MNHEY, CDR2 SVGAGI. CDR3 length: 13 amino acids. Trimming cost V 6 bases and J 8 bases, with 16 bases left between them. The protocol was immunoSEQ multiplex PCR, while the TCRdb copy is restricted to in-frame clones and leaves out a portion. The profile shows 600,000 to 750,000 clones, 72% of them singletons. The TCR comes from a woman aged 25 to 39 in good health. The chain couples TRBV6-5 to TRBJ1-2; tentatively, D is TRBD1 (6 bases). Specimen: memory CD4+ T cells sorted from blood. Subset noted: CD45RA-negative fraction. The CDR3 bases are TGTGCCAGCAGCAAAAACAGGGCTCGAGGCTACACCTTC. It encodes CASSKNRARGYTF.